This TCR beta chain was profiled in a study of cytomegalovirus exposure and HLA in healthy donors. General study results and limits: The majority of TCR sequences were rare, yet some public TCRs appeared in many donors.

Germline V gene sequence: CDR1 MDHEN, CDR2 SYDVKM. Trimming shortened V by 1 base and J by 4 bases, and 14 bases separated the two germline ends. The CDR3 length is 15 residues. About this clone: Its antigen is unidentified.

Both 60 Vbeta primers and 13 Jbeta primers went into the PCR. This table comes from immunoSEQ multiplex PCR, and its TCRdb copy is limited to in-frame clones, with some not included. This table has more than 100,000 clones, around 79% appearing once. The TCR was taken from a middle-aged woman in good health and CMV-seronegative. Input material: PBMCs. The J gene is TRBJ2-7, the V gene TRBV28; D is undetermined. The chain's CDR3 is CASSLLSGTRYEQYF. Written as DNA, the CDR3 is TGTGCCAGCAGTTTATTATCAGGAACCCGATACGAGCAGTACTTC.